The present T cell receptor beta chain was sequenced within a study of blood T cell repertoires in COVID-19. For the study at large: Collection of acute and convalescent COVID-19 samples took place in the United States, Italy and Spain. The analysed material was cDNA or gDNA that came from T cells, B-cell-depleted T cells, or PBMCs.

Per the original methods: Cell counts per sample came from amplifying reference gene primers. Assay used: immunoSEQ multiplex PCR; TCRdb lists only in-frame clones, some missing. The DNA gave D and trimming, while V, J and clone size come from that table. The sample lists about 430,000 clones; over 75% were seen once. The study recruited exposed participants who had met a COVID-19 case within 2 weeks before entry. With V trimmed by 10 bases and J by 1 base, 9 bases remained unmatched. Germline CDR1 and CDR2: SNHLY and FYNNEI. The CDR3 is 14 residues long. The sequencing input was PBMCs or T cells enriched from blood (not recorded which). This rearrangement joins TRBV2 to TRBJ1-1, with 7 bases identical to TRBD1. This receptor was obtained from a woman aged 18 to 35 who had been exposed to COVID-19. The CDR3 protein is CATPSTGRNTEAFF. CDR3 nucleotides: TGTGCCACCCCTTCGACAGGGCGGAACACTGAAGCTTTCTTT.